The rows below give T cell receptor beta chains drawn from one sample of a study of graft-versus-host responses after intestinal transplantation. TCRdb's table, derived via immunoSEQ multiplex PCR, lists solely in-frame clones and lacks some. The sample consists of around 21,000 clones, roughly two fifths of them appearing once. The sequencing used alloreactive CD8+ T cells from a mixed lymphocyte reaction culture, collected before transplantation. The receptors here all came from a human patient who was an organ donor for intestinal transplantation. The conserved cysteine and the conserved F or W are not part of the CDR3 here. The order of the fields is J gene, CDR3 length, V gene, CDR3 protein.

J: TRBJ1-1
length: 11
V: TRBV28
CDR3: ACKRQAGTEAF

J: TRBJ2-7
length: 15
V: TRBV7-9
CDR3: ASSLASGGSGSYEQY

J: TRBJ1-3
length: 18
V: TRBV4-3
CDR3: ASSQDVLFEGGGSGNTIY

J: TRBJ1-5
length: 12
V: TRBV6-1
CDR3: ASQHFGRDQPQH

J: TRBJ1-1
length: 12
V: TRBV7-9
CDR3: ASSLAGGNTEAF

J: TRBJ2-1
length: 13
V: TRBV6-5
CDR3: ASSLGELGYNEQF

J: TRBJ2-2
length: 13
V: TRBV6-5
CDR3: ASRRPGLNTGELF

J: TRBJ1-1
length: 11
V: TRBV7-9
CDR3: ASRSGPQTEAF

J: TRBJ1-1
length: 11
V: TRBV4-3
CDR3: ASSQSRATEAF

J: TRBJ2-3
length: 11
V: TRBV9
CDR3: ASSVEVTDTQY

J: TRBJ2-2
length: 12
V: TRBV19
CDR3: ASSTLPYTGELF

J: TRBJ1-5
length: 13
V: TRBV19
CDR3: ASSIVWREALPQH

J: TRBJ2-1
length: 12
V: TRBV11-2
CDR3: ASSLEPAGGEQF

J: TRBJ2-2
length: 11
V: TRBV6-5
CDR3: ASSWTNTGELF

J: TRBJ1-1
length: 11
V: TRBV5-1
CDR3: ASSLTGHTEAF

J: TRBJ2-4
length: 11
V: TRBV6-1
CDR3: ASSALAKNIQY

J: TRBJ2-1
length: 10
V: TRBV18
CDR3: ASTDQSNEQF

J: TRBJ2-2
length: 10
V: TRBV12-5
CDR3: ASGLGNGELF

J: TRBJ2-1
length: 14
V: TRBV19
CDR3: ASSIPSLAGYNEQF

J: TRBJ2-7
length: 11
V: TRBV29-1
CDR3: SVSTMFSYEQY

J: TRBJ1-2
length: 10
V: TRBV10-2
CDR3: ASSGGRYGYT

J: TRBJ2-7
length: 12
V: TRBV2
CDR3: ASQALQTSYEQY

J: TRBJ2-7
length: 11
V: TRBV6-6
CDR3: ASSWDNSYEQY

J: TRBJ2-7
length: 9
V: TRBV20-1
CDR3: SARDGYEQY

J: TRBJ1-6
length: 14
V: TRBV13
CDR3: ASSSPRDSYNSPLH

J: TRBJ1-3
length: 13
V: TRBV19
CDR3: ASSIGLGPGNTIY

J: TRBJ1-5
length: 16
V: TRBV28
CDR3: ASSSSGTALYSNQPQH

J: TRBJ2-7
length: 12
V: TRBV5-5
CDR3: ASSLGDNLYEQY

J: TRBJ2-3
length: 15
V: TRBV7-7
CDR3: ASSPLVAGGFTDTQY

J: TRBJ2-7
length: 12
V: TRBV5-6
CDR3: ASSFGGVMYEQY

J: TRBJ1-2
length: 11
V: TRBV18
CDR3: ASSPGGVYGYT

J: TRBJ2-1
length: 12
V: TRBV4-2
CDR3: ASSQEVGSNEQF

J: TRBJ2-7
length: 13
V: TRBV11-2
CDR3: ASGRTEGGPYEQY

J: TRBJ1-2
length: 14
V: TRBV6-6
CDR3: ASSYPLGPTNYGYT

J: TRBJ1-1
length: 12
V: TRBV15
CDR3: ATSRSDMNTEAF

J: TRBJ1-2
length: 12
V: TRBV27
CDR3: ASSSTGGYYGYT

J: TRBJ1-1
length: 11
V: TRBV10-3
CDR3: AISESPWTEAF

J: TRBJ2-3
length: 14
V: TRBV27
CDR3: ASSSRDRGRIDTQY

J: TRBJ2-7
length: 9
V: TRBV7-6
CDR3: ASSLGDEQY

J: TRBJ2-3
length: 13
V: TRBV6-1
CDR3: ASSYGQGDADTQY

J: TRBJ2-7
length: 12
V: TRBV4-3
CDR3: ASSQVGSAAEQY

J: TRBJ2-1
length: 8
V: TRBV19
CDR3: ASRLDEQF

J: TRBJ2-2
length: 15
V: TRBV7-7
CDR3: ASRAPSRQGYTGELF

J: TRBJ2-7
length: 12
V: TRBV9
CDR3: ASSPEGPLYEQY

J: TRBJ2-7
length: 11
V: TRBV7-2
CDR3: ASSLRDSYEQY

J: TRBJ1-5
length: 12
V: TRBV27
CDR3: ASSFLGGNQPQH